Following are 26 T cell receptor beta chains from one sample sequenced in a study of T cell responses to AZD1222 COVID-19 vaccine. Clones were read by immunoSEQ multiplex PCR, and TCRdb kept only the in-frame ones, dropping some. The table includes about 160,000 clones, over 75% detected once. The sequences come from peripheral blood, collected on day 0 of AZD1222 vaccination. The source is an adult in good health.

The chain has TRBV19 and TRBJ1-6, with 8 positions matching TRBD1. The ends lost 3 bases at V and 14 bases at J; junction bases unmatched: 9. Germline CDR1 reads LNHDA; CDR2 reads SQIVND (reference sequence). The CDR3 extends over 14 amino acids. CDR3: CASSMQGASTALHF. The DNA of the CDR3 is TGTGCCAGTAGTATGCAGGGGGCGAGTACGGCCCTCCACTTT. The variable domain in full, completed from reference TRBV19 and TRBJ1-6, reads DGGITQSPKYLFRKEGQNVTLSCEQNLNHDAMYWYRQDPGQGLRLIYYSQIVNDFQKGDIAEGYSVSREKKESFPLTVTSAQKNPTAFYLCASSMQGASTALHFGNGTRLTVT.

The chain combines TRBV6-2 or TRBV6-3 with TRBJ2-7; TRBD1 matches at 10 bases. Germline loops: CDR1 MNHEY, CDR2 SVGEGT. After removal of 5 bases from V and 9 bases from J, the junction contained 10 bases not matched to a gene. The CDR3 consists of 14 residues. The CDR3 region has the DNA TGTGCCAGCAGTCCAGGACAGGGGGGAAGTCGGCAGTACGTC. Its translation: CASSPGQGGSRQYV.

This chain connects TRBV24-1 to TRBJ2-6; TRBD1 matches at 9 bases. CDR1 KGHDR and CDR2 SFDVKD come from the germline V gene. This CDR3 is built from 17 residues. The junction had 10 bases not matched to a gene; V was cut back by 9 bases and J by 2 bases. Written as DNA, the CDR3 is TGTGCCACCGGATCCGGGACAGGGTCGACTGGGGCCAACGTCCTGACTTTC. Amino acids: CATGSGTGSTGANVLTF.

This chain uses TRBV4-3 with TRBJ2-1, with 9 bases lining up with TRBD1. The CDR3 extends over 17 amino acids. Unmatched junction bases numbered 7, after V lost 4 bases and J lost 0 bases. Germline lookup yields CDR1 LGHNA and CDR2 YSLEER. The DNA of the CDR3 is TGCGCCAGCAGCCTGAGACAGGGGGTTAGCTCCTACAATGAGCAGTTCTTC. Its protein product is CASSLRQGVSSYNEQFF.

With respect to this clone: Other DNA sequences from this sample encode an identical CDR3 as well. This chain connects TRBV5-4 to TRBJ2-3; D is unclear. Germline V CDR1 and CDR2: SGHNT, YYREEE (reference sequence). The CDR3 extends over 13 amino acids. The V gene lost 0 bases and the J gene lost 1 base, with 3 bases spanning the gap. CDR3 sequence (DNA): TGTGCCAGCAGCTTGGCCGGCACAGATACGCAGTATTTT. Residues: CASSLAGTDTQYF.

The rearrangement uses TRBV4-1 and TRBJ2-2; 7 bases are shared with TRBD1. V gave up 2 bases and J gave up 4 bases; unmatched junction bases: 7. The CDR3 has 16 residues. CDR1 is MGHRA and CDR2 is YSYEKL in the germline V gene. This CDR3 reads CASSQPTGWGTGELFF. CDR3 nucleotides: TGCGCCAGCAGCCAACCGACAGGGTGGGGCACCGGGGAGCTGTTTTTT.

This rearrangement joins TRBV27 to TRBJ1-2; TRBD1 agrees at 7 bases. Germline CDR1 is MNHEY and CDR2 is SMNVEV (reference sequence). Germline trimming cut 5 bases from V and 6 bases from J; bases unmatched to any gene: 12. This CDR3 comprises 15 residues. In DNA, the CDR3 is TGTGCCAGCAGTACGTCCGACAGGGTTGTCGATGGCTACACCTTC. Translation gives CASSTSDRVVDGYTF.

DNA for the CDR3: TGTGCCAGCAGTCCCGGGACAGGGCCGACCAAAAACATTCAGTACTTC. Amino acid sequence: CASSPGTGPTKNIQYF. The genes are TRBV6-2 or TRBV6-3 and TRBJ2-4, with TRBD1 identical over 9 bases. The length of the CDR3 is 16 residues. Germline lookup yields CDR1 MNHEY and CDR2 SVGEGT. V shed 5 bases and J 2 bases; nucleotides not matched to a gene: 7.

The rearrangement joins TRBV4-3 to TRBJ1-1; D is ambiguous. The CDR3 runs 14 residues. Trimming took 0 bases from V and 4 from J, leaving 9 bases between them. The germline gives CDR1 LGHNA, CDR2 YSLEER. CDR3 nucleotides: TGCGCCAGCAGCCAAGATCCAAGGGCCACTGAAGCTTTCTTT. It yields the protein CASSQDPRATEAFF.

The genes are TRBV15 and TRBJ1-1; 7 nucleotides match TRBD1. Germline lookup yields CDR1 LNHNV and CDR2 YYDKDF (reference sequence). The CDR3 contains 17 residues. V lost 2 bases, J lost 2 bases, and 11 bases stayed unmatched. The CDR3 loop is CATSRPGGNRVNTEAFF. In nucleotides, the CDR3 is TGTGCCACCAGCAGACCAGGGGGGAACAGGGTAAACACTGAAGCTTTCTTT. Using reference TRBV15 and TRBJ1-1 for the parts outside the CDR3, the full variable domain is DAMVIQNPRYQVTQFGKPVTLSCSQTLNHNVMYWYQQKSSQAPKLLFHYYDKDFNNEADTPDNFQSRRPNTSFCFLDIRSPGLGDTAMYLCATSRPGGNRVNTEAFFGQGTRLTVV.

V and J are TRBV7-9 and TRBJ2-1; possibly TRBD2 for D (6 bases). CDR3 size: 15 residues. V was pared by 7 bases and J by 9 bases, with 22 bases between. CDR1 and CDR2 (germline): SEHNR, FQNEAQ (reference sequence). CDR3 DNA sequence: TGTGCCAGCACCGTGACGGGTTCGGGGGTGGGTGAGCAGTTCTTC. The encoded protein is CASTVTGSGVGEQFF.

The chain carries TRBV4-2 and TRBJ2-7; TRBD2 is a possible D gene (5 bases). This CDR3 contains 13 residues. Trimming stripped 3 bases from V and 0 bases from J, with 6 bases between. The germline CDR1 and CDR2 sequences are LGHNA and YNFKEQ. This CDR3 reads CASSHRDSYEQYF. The DNA for the CDR3 is TGTGCCAGCAGCCACCGGGACTCCTACGAGCAGTACTTC.

The chain couples TRBV6-2 or TRBV6-3 to TRBJ2-5; D might be TRBD2 (5 bases). CDR1 and CDR2 from the germline V gene are MNHEY and SVGEGT. The CDR3 loop spans 13 amino acids. V was shortened by 2 bases and J by 10 bases, with 14 bases between the two germline ends. The CDR3 sequence is CASSYVGETLQYF. The CDR3 region has the DNA TGTGCCAGCAGTTACGTCGGGGAGACCCTCCAGTACTTC.

J is TRBJ2-5 and V is TRBV5-6, with D unclear. TRBJ2-7 explains the end of the DNA better; the J call may be wrong. Germline CDR1 and CDR2: SGHDT and YYEEEE. CDR3 length equals 15 residues. The CDR3 bases are TGTGCCAGCAGCCTTATAACACCTTATTCCTACGAGCAGTACTTC. Its translation is CASSLITPYSYEQYF.

The J gene is TRBJ2-5, the V gene TRBV9; possible D gene TRBD1, 5 bases. Germline CDR1 and CDR2: SGDLS and YYNGEE. The CDR3 length is 14 residues. V was clipped by 4 bases and J by 5 bases, with 15 bases between them. This CDR3 reads CASSPQVGRETQYF. The DNA for the CDR3 is TGTGCCAGCAGCCCCCAGGTGGGGCGGGAGACCCAGTACTTC.

The rearrangement joins TRBV2 to TRBJ2-5, with TRBD1 as a possible D gene (6 bases). V was pared by 6 bases and J by 2 bases, with 13 bases between. Germline V gives CDR1 SNHLY, CDR2 FYNNEI. CDR3 length: 14 amino acids. CDR3 protein: CASRGGQLQETQYF. Here the CDR3 DNA reads TGTGCCAGCAGGGGTGGACAGCTACAAGAGACCCAGTACTTC.

This rearrangement joins TRBV3-1 (or the pseudogene TRBV3-2) to TRBJ1-5; D is uncertain. Trimming cost V 0 bases and J 7 bases, with 7 bases left between them. The CDR3 loop spans 13 amino acids. Per germline, CDR1 LGHDT and CDR2 YNNKEL (reference sequence). Here the CDR3 reads CASSQDAGQPQHF. Written as DNA, the CDR3 is TGTGCCAGCAGCCAAGATGCGGGACAGCCCCAGCATTTT.

This clone was seen just once. The chain has TRBV29-1 and TRBJ2-5; 7 nucleotides align to TRBD1. The CDR3 loop spans 13 amino acids. The germline V gene encodes CDR1 SQVTM and CDR2 ANQGSEA. The trim removed 7 bases at V and 5 bases at J, leaving 10 bases unmatched. The CDR3 region has the DNA TGCAGCGCCCTCGACAGGGTTGGGGAGACCCAGTACTTC. It encodes CSALDRVGETQYF.

The chain is built from TRBV27 and TRBJ2-6; D ambiguous. This CDR3 comprises 16 residues. V lost 2 bases and J lost 2, with 10 bases in between. The germline V gene encodes CDR1 MNHEY and CDR2 SMNVEV (reference sequence). DNA of the CDR3: TGTGCCAGCAGTTTACTACATAGCACTGGGGCCAACGTCCTGACTTTC. Encoded protein: CASSLLHSTGANVLTF.

This clone was seen a few times. This chain connects TRBV27 to TRBJ1-1; D gene unclear. The length of the CDR3 is 13 residues. The V and J ends lost 2 bases and 1 base respectively, with 5 bases between them. Germline V gene data show CDR1 as MNHEY and CDR2 as SMNVEV (reference sequence). This chain's CDR3 is CASSLDGNTEAFF. The CDR3 DNA sequence: TGTGCCAGCAGTTTAGACGGGAACACTGAAGCTTTCTTT.

This chain uses TRBV30 with TRBJ1-2; D might be TRBD1 (6 bases). V gave up 1 base and J gave up 5 bases, with 17 bases separating them. CDR1 and CDR2 from the germline V gene are GTSNPN and SVGIG (reference sequence). This CDR3 is 15 amino acids long. CDR3 sequence (DNA): TGTGCCTGGAGTGGATTGGCGGGGGCGCGGTATGGCTACACCTTC. It codes for CAWSGLAGARYGYTF.

Regarding this clone: The junction shows a germline mismatch at one end, possibly a read error. The CDR3 DNA reads TGCAGTGCTAGAGAAGGGTCGTTGGCGTTC. Translating it yields CSAREGSLAF. This chain uses TRBV20-1 with TRBJ1-2; D not certain. Germline assignment: CDR1 DFQATT and CDR2 SNEGSKA (reference sequence). This CDR3 spans 10 amino acids.

V usage is TRBV5-8 and J usage is TRBJ2-1, with 9 bases lining up with TRBD1. Unmatched junction bases numbered 15, after V lost 4 bases and J lost 7 bases. The CDR3 is made up of 17 amino acids. CDR1 and CDR2 (germline): SGHTS, YDEGEE. CDR3 sequence: CASSTLPAGQGGNEQFF. CDR3 bases: TGTGCCAGCAGCACCCTTCCAGCGGGACAGGGAGGGAATGAGCAGTTCTTC. The whole variable domain, remainder taken from reference TRBV5-8 and TRBJ2-1, is EAGVTQSPTHLIKTRGQQATLRCSPISGHTSVYWYQQALGLGLQFLLWYDEGEERNRGNFPPRFSGRQFPNYSSELNVNALELEDSALYLCASSTLPAGQGGNEQFFGPGTRLTVL.

The rearrangement uses TRBV27 and TRBJ1-5; a possible D gene is TRBD1 (6 bases). Germline V lookup: CDR1 MNHEY, CDR2 SMNVEV (reference sequence). Deletions cut 2 bases from V and 1 base from J, with 9 bases between. This CDR3 region has 15 residues. CDR3 loop: CASSLIRGSNQPQHF. In nucleotides, the CDR3 is TGTGCCAGCAGTTTAATCAGGGGCAGCAATCAGCCCCAGCATTTT.

The chain uses TRBV7-3 and TRBJ2-3; 8 nucleotides line up with TRBD2. After removal of 5 bases from V and 1 base from J, the junction contained 2 bases not matched to a gene. The germline CDR1 and CDR2 sequences are SGHTA and FQGTGA. There are 14 residues in the CDR3. The CDR3 region is CASSRRGGTDTQYF. The CDR3 DNA follows: TGTGCCAGCAGCCGGCGGGGGGGCACAGATACGCAGTATTTT.

The gene calls are TRBV7-2 and TRBJ1-2, with 12 bases matching TRBD1. The germline gives CDR1 SGHTA, CDR2 FQGNSA. This CDR3 is built from 17 residues. J gave up 5 bases and V 1 base, and 8 bases lay outside the gene matches. Here the CDR3 DNA reads TGTGCCAGCAGCTTAGTCCCGGGACAGGGGGCGGGTTATGGCTACACCTTC. This sequence encodes CASSLVPGQGAGYGYTF.